This T cell receptor beta chain was found in a study of blood T cell repertoires in COVID-19. Study-wide context: PBMCs, B-cell-depleted T cells, or T cells were the source of the cDNA or gDNA that made up the material.

The CDR3 contains 12 residues. V dropped 6 bases and J dropped 6 bases, with 11 bases sitting between them. Original data processing: Using reference gene primer amplification, nucleated cell counts were estimated. Clones were sequenced by immunoSEQ multiplex PCR, and TCRdb holds only the in-frame ones, with some missing. The V and J calls and clone size come from that table; D and trimming were worked out from the DNA. The sample has roughly 400,000 clones; approximately 88% are singletons. Participant age was about 18 to 89 years, and participants resided in 25 or so US areas. In assigning cohorts, the study relied on participant-reported clinical history.

This clonotype originated in a woman in her forties with acute COVID-19. This chain joins TRBV12-3 or TRBV12-4 and TRBJ1-1, with a possible D match to TRBD1 (5 bases). Sequencing used PBMCs or T cells enriched from blood (not recorded which). CDR3 region: CASSQGVAEAFF. Written as DNA, the CDR3 is TGTGCCAGCAGCCAAGGGGTAGCTGAAGCTTTCTTT.